The clone carrying this T cell receptor beta chain came up many times. Antigen unknown. The V end lost 2 bases, the J end lost 3 bases, and 14 bases lay between the germline ends. Germline CDR1 reads LNHDA; CDR2 reads SQIVND (reference sequence). The CDR3 consists of 15 residues. This entry belongs to a study of CD8+CD57+ T cells in acquired aplastic anemia. About the research overall: Across the sorted CD4+ and CD8+ cells, DNA amounts averaged 3.2 ug. Reads per healthy sample averaged roughly 9.9 million (CD4+) and under 12 million (CD8+).

Points from the study as a whole: Between the patient and control groups, CD8+ Simpson's diversity did not differ significantly.

The template used for profiling TCR beta VDJ and CDR3 was genomic DNA. MiXCR, run by TCRdb on the reads, gives a single entry per CDR3 protein. The data hold 200,000 to 250,000 distinct CDR3 sequences, with about a third observed a single time. This TCR was recovered from a human donor in good health, serving as a control. The rearrangement uses TRBV19 and TRBJ2-7; D unclear. What was sequenced was sorted CD4+, CD8+, or CD8+CD57+ T cells (not recorded which) from PBMCs. CDR3 sequence (DNA): TGTGCCAGTAGTATACGGGCAGGAGTTAGCTACGAGCAGTACTTC. Protein sequence: CASSIRAGVSYEQYF.